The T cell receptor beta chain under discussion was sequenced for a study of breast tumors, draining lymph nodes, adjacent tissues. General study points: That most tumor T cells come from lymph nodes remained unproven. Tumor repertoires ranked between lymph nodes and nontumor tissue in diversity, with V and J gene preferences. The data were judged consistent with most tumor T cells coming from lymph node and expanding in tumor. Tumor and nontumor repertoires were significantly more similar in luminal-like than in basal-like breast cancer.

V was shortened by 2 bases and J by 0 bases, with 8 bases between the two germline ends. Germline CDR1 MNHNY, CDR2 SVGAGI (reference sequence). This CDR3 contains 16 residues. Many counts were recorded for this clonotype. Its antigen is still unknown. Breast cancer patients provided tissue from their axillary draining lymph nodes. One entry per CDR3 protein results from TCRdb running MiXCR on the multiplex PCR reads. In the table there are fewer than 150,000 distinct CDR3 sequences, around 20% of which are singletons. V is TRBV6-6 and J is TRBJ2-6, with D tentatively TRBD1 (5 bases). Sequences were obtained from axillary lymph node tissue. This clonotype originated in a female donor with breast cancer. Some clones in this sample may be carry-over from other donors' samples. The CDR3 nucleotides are TGTGCCAGCAGTTACGGCACAGGCTCTGGGGCCAACGTCCTGACTTTC. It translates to CASSYGTGSGANVLTF.